One sample yielded the 20 T cell receptor beta chains listed below, sequenced in a study of shared clonotypes between healthy human individuals. Produced via immunoSEQ multiplex PCR; TCRdb's table is partial and in-frame only. Among 400,000 to 600,000 clones listed, roughly 95% were seen once. Input material: naive CD4+ T cells sorted from blood. Subset in this sample: CD45RA+ positively selected. The source of these receptors is a woman aged 25 to 45 in good health.

The V call is TRBV28, the J call TRBJ2-4; D perhaps matches TRBD1 (5 bases). Trimming pared 1 base from V and 4 bases from J, leaving 8 bases between. This CDR3 comprises 14 residues. From germline, CDR1 is MDHEN and CDR2 SYDVKM. The CDR3 DNA sequence: TGTGCCAGCAGTTTATCCAGGGAAAAAAACATTCAGTACTTC. Amino acid sequence: CASSLSREKNIQYF.

The chain links TRBV30 to TRBJ1-6; D not resolved. This CDR3 contains 15 residues. Deletions cut 2 bases from V and 0 bases from J, with 8 bases between. Germline CDR1 is GTSNPN and CDR2 is SVGIG (reference sequence). The CDR3 is CAWSRTGSYNSPLHF. CDR3 nucleotide sequence: TGTGCCTGGAGTAGAACGGGCTCCTATAATTCACCCCTCCACTTT.

The chain carries TRBV7-9 and TRBJ1-2; 7 bases agree with TRBD1. V lost 6 bases to trimming and J lost 4 bases; unmatched junction nucleotides: 8. CDR3 size: 14 residues. Germline CDR1 SEHNR, CDR2 FQNEAQ (reference sequence). The CDR3 nucleotides read TGTGCCAGCAGACAAACAGGGGAATCCTATGGCTACACCTTC. Translated, it gives CASRQTGESYGYTF.

V and J are TRBV6-6 and TRBJ1-3; no clear D gene. The V end lost 4 bases, the J end lost 0 bases, and 7 bases lay between the germline ends. Germline V CDR1 and CDR2: MNHNY, SVGAGI (reference sequence). The CDR3 is 14 amino acids. CDR3 DNA sequence: TGTGCCAGCAGTTTCGGGTCCTCTGGAAACACCATATATTTT. The encoded protein is CASSFGSSGNTIYF.

This rearrangement joins TRBV6-1 to TRBJ2-7; D is possibly TRBD2 (5 bases). This CDR3 comprises 13 residues. The V gene's germline CDR1 is MNHNS and CDR2 SASEGT. V lost 1 base, J lost 6 bases, and 10 bases lay in between. In DNA form, the CDR3 reads TGTGCCAGCAGTGAAGGAGCAGGAGGCGAGCAGTACTTC. Its protein product is CASSEGAGGEQYF.

CDR3 sequence: CASSPTSGREKENEQFF. Written as DNA, the CDR3 is TGTGCCAGCAGCCCTACCTCGGGGCGGGAGAAGGAAAATGAGCAGTTCTTC. This chain joins TRBV7-6 and TRBJ2-1, with TRBD2 identical over 7 bases. CDR3 length: 17 residues. The germline CDR1 and CDR2 sequences are SGHVS and FNYEAQ. J was trimmed by 7 bases and V by 5 bases; bases with no gene match: 17. The variable domain in full, with the rest retrieved from reference TRBV7-6 and TRBJ2-1, is GAGVSQSPRYKVTKRGQDVALRCDPISGHVSLYWYRQALGQGPEFLTYFNYEAQQDKSGLPNDRFSAERPEGSISTLTIQRTEQRDSAMYRCASSPTSGREKENEQFFGPGTRLTVL.

The chain is built from TRBV30 and TRBJ2-3, with 9 bases that match TRBD2. The germline V gene has CDR1 GTSNPN and CDR2 SVGIG (reference sequence). CDR3 length equals 15 residues. V gave up 3 bases and J gave up 2 bases; unmatched junction bases: 6. Here the CDR3 reads CAWSHSGRDTDTQYF. CDR3 bases: TGTGCCTGGAGCCATAGCGGGAGAGACACAGATACGCAGTATTTT.

J is TRBJ1-6 and V is TRBV4-1; D unclear. V lost 4 bases and J lost 9, with 10 bases in between. This CDR3 spans 13 amino acids. Germline CDR1 reads MGHRA; CDR2 reads YSYEKL. Here the CDR3 DNA reads TGCGCCAGCAGCCCCCATGGGGTTTCACCCCTCCACTTT. Encoded protein: CASSPHGVSPLHF.

This clone was counted once. The genes are TRBV7-9 and TRBJ1-1, with D perhaps matching TRBD1 (6 bases). The CDR3 contains 18 residues. V lost 2 bases and J 0 bases, leaving 19 bases between the germline ends. CDR1 is SEHNR, CDR2 FQNEAQ, per germline (reference sequence). CDR3: CASSLSTGTGDMNTEAFF. Written as DNA, the CDR3 is TGTGCCAGCAGCTTATCAACAGGGACGGGGGATATGAACACTGAAGCTTTCTTT.

This chain links TRBV6-5 with TRBJ1-6; no definite D call. The CDR3 covers 14 residues. Germline CDR1 is MNHEY and CDR2 is SVGAGI. Between the trimmed V and J ends, which lost 2 bases and 6 bases, there was a span of 8 bases. CDR3 in DNA: TGTGCCAGCAGTTACCAGCAAAGTAATTCACCCCTCCACTTT. Its translation is CASSYQQSNSPLHF.

The chain joins TRBV18 to TRBJ2-5; D unclear. The CDR3 is made up of 15 amino acids. Germline V gene sequence: CDR1 KGHSH, CDR2 LQKENI. V dropped 2 bases and J dropped 0 bases, with 10 bases sitting between them. The DNA for the CDR3 is TGTGCCAGCTCACCAAGTTCAAGTTACCAAGAGACCCAGTACTTC. It translates to CASSPSSSYQETQYF.

The CDR3 reads CASSQSSSYNEQFF. CDR3 in DNA: TGCGCCAGCAGCCAAAGTAGCTCCTACAATGAGCAGTTCTTC. The V gene is TRBV4-1, the J gene TRBJ2-1, with D unresolved. Germline CDR1 reads MGHRA; CDR2 reads YSYEKL. V dropped 2 bases and J dropped 0 bases, with 5 bases sitting between them. The CDR3 totals 14 residues.

V gene TRBV27 combines with J gene TRBJ1-4; a weak D match, TRBD1 (5 bases). Germline CDR1 is MNHEY and CDR2 is SMNVEV (reference sequence). Trimming shortened V by 6 bases and J by 5 bases, and 13 bases separated the two germline ends. The CDR3 spans 14 residues. The CDR3 DNA reads TGTGCCAGCAGACTGACAGTTAACAATGAAAAACTGTTTTTT. It translates to CASRLTVNNEKLFF.

The CDR3 here is CASRPTRRGEQYF. CDR3 nucleotide sequence: TGTGCCAGCAGACCGACTAGGAGGGGCGAGCAGTACTTC. The V gene is TRBV27, the J gene TRBJ2-7, with a tentative D call TRBD2 (6 bases). The CDR3 sequence is 13 residues long. CDR1 and CDR2 from the germline V gene are MNHEY and SMNVEV (reference sequence). The V and J ends lost 6 bases and 6 bases respectively, with 15 bases between them.

The chain couples TRBV5-1 to TRBJ2-7; 7 bases are shared with TRBD2. Germline V gene lookup returns CDR1 SGHRS and CDR2 YFSETQ. V was pared by 4 bases and J by 0 bases, with 10 bases of the junction left unmatched. The CDR3 has 16 amino acids. The CDR3 nucleotides read TGCGCCAGCAGCCAACGCTCTAGCGGCAGCTCCTACGAGCAGTACTTC. Protein: CASSQRSSGSSYEQYF.

Of note for this clone: Different DNA sequences within this sample yield the same CDR3. The rearrangement links TRBV18 to TRBJ2-7; D uncertain. V was shortened by 1 base and J by 1 base, with 5 bases between the two germline ends. The germline V gene encodes CDR1 KGHSH and CDR2 LQKENI. The CDR3 is 13 residues long. The chain's CDR3 is CASSPQGSYEQYF. The CDR3, as DNA: TGTGCCAGCTCACCACAGGGATCCTACGAGCAGTACTTC.

The chain combines TRBV27 with TRBJ2-5, with a tentative D call TRBD2 (5 bases). This CDR3 has 15 residues. Trimming cost V 6 bases and J 4 bases, with 18 bases left between them. Germline CDR1 MNHEY, CDR2 SMNVEV (reference sequence). CDR3: CASRDWNSEGETQYF. The CDR3 DNA is TGTGCCAGCAGGGACTGGAATAGCGAGGGAGAGACCCAGTACTTC.

The genes are TRBV4-2 and TRBJ2-7; 13 bases match TRBD2. From germline, CDR1 is LGHNA and CDR2 YNFKEQ. Trimming removed 4 bases from V and 4 bases from J; junction bases left unmatched: 4. The CDR3 contains 15 residues. The CDR3 is CASSLGLAGEYEQYF. CDR3 DNA: TGTGCCAGCAGCCTCGGACTAGCGGGAGAATACGAGCAGTACTTC.

The genes are TRBV6-5 and TRBJ2-7; D is possibly TRBD1 (6 bases). CDR3 size: 13 residues. Germline V gene data show CDR1 as MNHEY and CDR2 as SVGAGI. Between the trimmed V and J ends, which lost 5 bases and 3 bases, there was a span of 11 bases. This CDR3 is CASSATGFYEQYF. The CDR3, as DNA: TGTGCCAGCAGTGCCACAGGGTTCTACGAGCAGTACTTC.

The J gene is TRBJ1-3, the V gene TRBV19, with TRBD1 as a possible D gene (5 bases). Germline CDR1 and CDR2: LNHDA and SQIVND (reference sequence). V lost 9 bases to trimming and J lost 7 bases, with 16 bases between them. The CDR3 is 13 residues long. CDR3 protein: CASKIQGANTIYF. Written as DNA, the CDR3 is TGTGCCAGCAAAATTCAGGGTGCGAACACCATATATTTT.